What follows is one TCR beta chain and its context. This entry belongs to a study of blood T cell repertoires in COVID-19. Overall study: Some COVID-19 samples were acute and others convalescent; all came from the United States, Italy and Spain. Sample material is recorded as cDNA or gDNA derived from T cells, B-cell-depleted T cells, or PBMCs.

In the original workflow: Estimation of nucleated cell counts was performed using reference gene primer amplification. The assay was immunoSEQ multiplex PCR, and TCRdb's table has in-frame clones only and misses some. That table supplies the V and J calls and clone size; D and trimming were determined from the DNA. The sample has about 120,000 clones, around 85% seen once; the top ten hold about 3.8%. CDR1 is MNHNS, CDR2 SASEGT, per germline. V lost 2 bases to trimming and J lost 6 bases, with 8 bases between them. This CDR3 has 14 amino acids. The chain employs TRBV6-1 and TRBJ1-6, with D unclear. The receptor comes from a man aged 55 to 69 with acute or convalescent COVID-19. The sample comprised peripheral blood. CDR3 DNA: TGTGCCAGCAGTGAAATCGGCGGTAATTCACCCCTCCACTTT. It is translated as CASSEIGGNSPLHF.